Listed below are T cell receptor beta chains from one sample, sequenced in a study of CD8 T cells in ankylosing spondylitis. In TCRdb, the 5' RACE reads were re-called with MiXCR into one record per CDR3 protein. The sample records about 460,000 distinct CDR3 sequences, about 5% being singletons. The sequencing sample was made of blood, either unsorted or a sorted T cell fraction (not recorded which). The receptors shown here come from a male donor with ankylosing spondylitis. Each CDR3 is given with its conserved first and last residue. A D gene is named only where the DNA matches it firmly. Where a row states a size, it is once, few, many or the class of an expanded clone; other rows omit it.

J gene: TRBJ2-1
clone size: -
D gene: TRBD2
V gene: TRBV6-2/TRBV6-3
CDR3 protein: CASSPRTSGDEQFF
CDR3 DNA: TGTGCCAGCAGTCCCCGGACTAGCGGGGATGAGCAGTTCTTC

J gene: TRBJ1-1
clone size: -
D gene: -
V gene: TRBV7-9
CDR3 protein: CASSLAGAEAFF
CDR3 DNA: TGTGCCAGCAGCTTAGCGGGAGCTGAAGCTTTCTTT

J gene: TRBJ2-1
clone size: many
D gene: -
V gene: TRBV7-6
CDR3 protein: CASSLELASSYNEQFF
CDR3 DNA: TGTGCCAGCAGCTTAGAACTAGCCAGCTCCTACAATGAGCAGTTCTTC

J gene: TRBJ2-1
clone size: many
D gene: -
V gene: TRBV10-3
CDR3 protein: CAISRGGRDNEQFF
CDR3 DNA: TGTGCCATCTCGAGGGGGGGCCGTGACAATGAGCAGTTCTTC

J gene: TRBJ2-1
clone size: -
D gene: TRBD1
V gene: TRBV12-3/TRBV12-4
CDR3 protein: CASSHRGLYNEQFF
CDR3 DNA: TGTGCCAGCAGCCACAGGGGGCTCTACAATGAGCAGTTCTTC

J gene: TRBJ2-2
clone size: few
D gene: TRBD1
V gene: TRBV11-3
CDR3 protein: CASSPDRAGRLFF
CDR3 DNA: TGTGCCAGCAGCCCCGACAGGGCCGGTAGGCTGTTTTTT

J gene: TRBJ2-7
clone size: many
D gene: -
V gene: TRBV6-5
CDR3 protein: CASSYSSRGPYEQYF
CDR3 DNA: TGTGCCAGCAGTTACTCGAGCCGGGGACCCTACGAGCAGTACTTC

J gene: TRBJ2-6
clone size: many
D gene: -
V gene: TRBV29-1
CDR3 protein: CSVRPPGANVLTF
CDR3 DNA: TGCAGCGTCCGCCCGCCTGGGGCCAACGTCCTGACTTTC

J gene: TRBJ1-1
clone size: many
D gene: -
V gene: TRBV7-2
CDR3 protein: CASSPTGRVRAFF
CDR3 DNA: TGTGCCAGCAGCCCCACAGGGAGGGTGCGAGCTTTCTTT

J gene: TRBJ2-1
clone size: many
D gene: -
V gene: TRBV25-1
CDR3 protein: CASSEFRSGNEQFF
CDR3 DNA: TGTGCCAGCAGTGAATTCCGTTCAGGCAATGAGCAGTTCTTC

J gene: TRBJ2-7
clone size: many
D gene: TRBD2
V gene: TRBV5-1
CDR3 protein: CASSFARAGVLEQYF
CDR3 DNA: TGCGCCAGCAGTTTCGCTCGCGCGGGGGTTCTCGAGCAGTACTTC

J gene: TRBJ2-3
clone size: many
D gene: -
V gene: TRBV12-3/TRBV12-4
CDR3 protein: CASSLFGGQDTQYF
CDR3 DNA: TGTGCCAGCAGTTTATTCGGGGGGCAAGATACGCAGTATTTT

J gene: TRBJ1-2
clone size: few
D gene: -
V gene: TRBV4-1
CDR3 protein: CASSPGQSANYGYTF
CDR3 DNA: TGCGCCAGCAGCCCGGGACAATCGGCTAACTATGGCTACACCTTC

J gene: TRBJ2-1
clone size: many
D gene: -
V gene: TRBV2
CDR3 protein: CASSYENEQFF
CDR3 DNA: TGTGCCAGCAGTTATGAAAATGAGCAGTTCTTC

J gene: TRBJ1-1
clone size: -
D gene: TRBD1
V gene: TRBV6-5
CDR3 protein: CASCSQGARIGDTEAFF
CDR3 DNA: TGTGCCAGCTGTTCACAGGGGGCGAGAATAGGGGACACTGAAGCTTTCTTT

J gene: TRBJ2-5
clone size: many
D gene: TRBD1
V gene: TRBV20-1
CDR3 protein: CSARDGQGAETQYF
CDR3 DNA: TGCAGTGCTAGAGACGGACAGGGGGCTGAGACCCAGTACTTC

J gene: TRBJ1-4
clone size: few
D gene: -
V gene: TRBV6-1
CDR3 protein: CASSEWRGLGTNEKLFF
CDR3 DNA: TGTGCCAGCAGTGAATGGAGAGGCCTCGGAACTAATGAAAAACTGTTTTTT

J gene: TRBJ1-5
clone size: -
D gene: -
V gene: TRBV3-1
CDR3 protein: CASSQAPNLAQHF
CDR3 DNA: TGTGCCAGCAGCCAAGCTCCTAATCTGGCCCAGCATTTT

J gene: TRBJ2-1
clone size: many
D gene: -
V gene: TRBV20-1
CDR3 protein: CSARGATGATYNEQFF
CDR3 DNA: TGCAGTGCTAGGGGTGCGACGGGAGCGACCTACAATGAGCAGTTCTTC

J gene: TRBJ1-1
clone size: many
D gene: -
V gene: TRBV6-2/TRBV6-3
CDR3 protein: CASSDPYNTEAFF
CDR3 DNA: TGTGCCAGCAGCGACCCGTATAACACTGAAGCTTTCTTT

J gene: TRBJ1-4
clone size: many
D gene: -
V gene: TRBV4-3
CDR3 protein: CASSQVGTRINEKLFF
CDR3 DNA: TGCGCCAGCAGCCAAGTCGGGACACGGATTAATGAAAAACTGTTTTTT

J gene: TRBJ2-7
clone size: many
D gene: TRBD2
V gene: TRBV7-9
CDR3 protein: CASSASGRRTYEQYF
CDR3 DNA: TGTGCCAGCAGCGCCAGCGGGAGGCGCACCTACGAGCAGTACTTC

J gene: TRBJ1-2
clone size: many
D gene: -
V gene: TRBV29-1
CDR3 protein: CSVDEYGYTF
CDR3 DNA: TGCAGCGTTGATGAGTATGGCTACACCTTC

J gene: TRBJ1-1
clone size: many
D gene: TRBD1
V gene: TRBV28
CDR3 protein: CASSVGQGDTEAFF
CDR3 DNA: TGTGCCAGCAGTGTGGGACAGGGAGACACTGAAGCTTTCTTT

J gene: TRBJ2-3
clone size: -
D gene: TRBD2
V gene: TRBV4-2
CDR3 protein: CASSPLWDYRDTQYF
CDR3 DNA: TGTGCCAGCAGCCCCCTTTGGGACTATCGAGATACGCAGTATTTT

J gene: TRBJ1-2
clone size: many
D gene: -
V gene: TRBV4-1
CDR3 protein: CASSHRQSETSGYTF
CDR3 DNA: TGCGCCAGCAGCCATAGACAGAGTGAAACTTCCGGCTACACCTTC

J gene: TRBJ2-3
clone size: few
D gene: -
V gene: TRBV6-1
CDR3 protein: CASRSLARADTQYF
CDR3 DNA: TGTGCCAGCAGGAGCTTGGCCCGGGCAGATACGCAGTATTTT

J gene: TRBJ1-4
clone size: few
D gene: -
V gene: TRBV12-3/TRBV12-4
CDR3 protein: CASSSTANEKLFF
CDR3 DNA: TGTGCCAGCAGTTCCACGGCTAATGAAAAACTGTTTTTT

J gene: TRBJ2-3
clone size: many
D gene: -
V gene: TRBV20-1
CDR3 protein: CSARNGTQYF
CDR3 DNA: TGCAGTGCTAGGAATGGTACGCAGTATTTT

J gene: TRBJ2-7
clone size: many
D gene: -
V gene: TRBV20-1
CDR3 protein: CSARRLPVYEQYF
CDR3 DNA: TGCAGTGCTAGACGTCTCCCCGTATACGAGCAGTACTTC

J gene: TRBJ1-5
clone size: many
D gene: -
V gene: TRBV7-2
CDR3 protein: CASSLAANYEENQPQHF
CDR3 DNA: TGTGCCAGCAGCTTAGCGGCAAATTACGAGGAAAATCAGCCCCAGCATTTT

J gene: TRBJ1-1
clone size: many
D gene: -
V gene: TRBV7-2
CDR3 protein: CASSLLLDEAFF
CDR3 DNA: TGTGCCAGCAGCTTACTCCTGGATGAAGCTTTCTTT

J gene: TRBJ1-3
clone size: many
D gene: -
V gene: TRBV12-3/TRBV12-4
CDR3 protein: CASRVRSGNTIYF
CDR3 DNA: TGTGCCAGCAGGGTACGCTCTGGAAACACCATATATTTT

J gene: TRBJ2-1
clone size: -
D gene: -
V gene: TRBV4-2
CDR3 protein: CASSLRGSNGEQFF
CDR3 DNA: TGTGCCAGCAGCCTAAGGGGCTCGAACGGCGAGCAGTTCTTC

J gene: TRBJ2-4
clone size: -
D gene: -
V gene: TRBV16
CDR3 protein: CASSQGRALAKNIQYF
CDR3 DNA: TGTGCCAGCAGCCAAGGGCGGGCCCTAGCCAAAAACATTCAGTACTTC

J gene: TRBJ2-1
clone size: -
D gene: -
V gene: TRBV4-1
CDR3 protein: CASSQDPAGVGEQFF
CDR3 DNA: TGCGCCAGCAGCCAAGATCCCGCAGGGGTGGGTGAGCAGTTCTTC

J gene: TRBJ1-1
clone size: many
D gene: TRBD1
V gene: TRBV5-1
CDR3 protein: CASSYDRATEAFF
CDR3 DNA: TGCGCCAGCAGCTATGACAGGGCCACTGAAGCTTTCTTT

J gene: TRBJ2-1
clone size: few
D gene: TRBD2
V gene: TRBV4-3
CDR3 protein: CASSQAPPGSGNYNEQFF
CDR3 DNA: TGCGCCAGCAGCCAAGCCCCCCCTGGGAGCGGGAACTACAATGAGCAGTTCTTC

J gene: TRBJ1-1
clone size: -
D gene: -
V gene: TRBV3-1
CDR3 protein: CASRIGGTEAFF
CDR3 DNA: TGTGCCAGCAGAATCGGGGGCACTGAAGCTTTCTTT

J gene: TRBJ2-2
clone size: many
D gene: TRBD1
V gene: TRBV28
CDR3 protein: CASSLQTGANTGELFF
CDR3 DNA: TGTGCCAGCAGTTTACAGACAGGGGCGAACACCGGGGAGCTGTTTTTT